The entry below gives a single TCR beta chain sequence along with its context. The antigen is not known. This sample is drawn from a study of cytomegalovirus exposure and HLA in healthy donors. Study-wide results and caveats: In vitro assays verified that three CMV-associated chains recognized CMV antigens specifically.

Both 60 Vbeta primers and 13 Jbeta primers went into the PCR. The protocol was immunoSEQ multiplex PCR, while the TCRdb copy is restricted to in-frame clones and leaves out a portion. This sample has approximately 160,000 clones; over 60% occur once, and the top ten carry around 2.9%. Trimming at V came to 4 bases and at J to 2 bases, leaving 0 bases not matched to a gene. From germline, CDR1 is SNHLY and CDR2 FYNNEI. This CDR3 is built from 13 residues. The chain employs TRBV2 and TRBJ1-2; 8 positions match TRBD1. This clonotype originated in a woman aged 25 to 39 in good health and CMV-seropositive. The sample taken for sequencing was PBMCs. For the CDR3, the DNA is TGTGCCAGCAGTGGGACAGGGAACTATGGCTACACCTTC. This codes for CASSGTGNYGYTF. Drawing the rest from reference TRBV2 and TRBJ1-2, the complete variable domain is EPEVTQTPSHQVTQMGQEVILRCVPISNHLYFYWYRQILGQKVEFLVSFYNNEISEKSEIFDDQFSVERPDGSNFTLKIRSTKLEDSAMYFCASSGTGNYGYTFGSGTRLTVV.